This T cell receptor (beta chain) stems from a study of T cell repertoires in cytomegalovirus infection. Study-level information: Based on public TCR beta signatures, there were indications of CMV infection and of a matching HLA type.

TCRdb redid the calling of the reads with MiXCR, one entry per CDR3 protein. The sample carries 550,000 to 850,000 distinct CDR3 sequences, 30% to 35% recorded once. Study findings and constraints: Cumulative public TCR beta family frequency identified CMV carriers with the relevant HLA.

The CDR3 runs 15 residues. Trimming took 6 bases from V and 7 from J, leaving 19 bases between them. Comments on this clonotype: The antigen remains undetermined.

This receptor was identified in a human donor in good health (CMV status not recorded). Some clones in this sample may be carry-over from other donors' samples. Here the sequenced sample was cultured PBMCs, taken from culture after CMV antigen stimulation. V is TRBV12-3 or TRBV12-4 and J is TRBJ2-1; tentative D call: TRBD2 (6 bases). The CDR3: CASSGGAGPPNEQFF. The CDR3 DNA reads TGTGCCAGCAGCGGCGGAGCGGGCCCCCCAAATGAGCAGTTCTTC.